The 22 T cell receptor beta chains below come from one sample, sequenced in a study of regulatory T cells in long-lasting Graves disease. Time point indicated: newly diagnosed GD, antithyroid drugs for less than 3 months. Extracted RNA from PBMCs served as the source of the TCR library. Construction of TCR beta libraries relied on iRepertoire HTBI primers and on Arm-PCR targeting CDR3 regions. Each CDR3 protein gets one entry after TCRdb re-called the multiplex PCR reads with MiXCR. This sample has 350,000 to 550,000 distinct CDR3 sequences, with less than 20% found just once. These data also featured in a second study, about T cells in Graves' hyperthyroidism and ophthalmopathy.

The sample here was peripheral blood mononuclear cells (PBMCs), taken at new diagnosis, from a patient treated with antithyroid drugs. These receptors were collected from a young woman with Graves disease.

In regard to this clonotype: One end of the junction fails to match germline, which may point to a read error. The J gene is TRBJ2-1, the V gene TRBV20-1; no firm D call. The CDR3 runs to 14 residues. Germline values: CDR1 DFQATT, CDR2 SNEGSKA (reference sequence). CDR3 region: CRARWASSYNEQFF. DNA of the CDR3: TGCCGTGCTAGATGGGCGAGCTCCTACAATGAGCAGTTCTTC.

This clonotype was seen at least ten times. This chain joins TRBV5-1 and TRBJ1-2; no definite D call. The length of the CDR3 is 14 residues. CDR1 is SGHRS and CDR2 is YFSETQ in the germline V gene. Trimming removed 4 bases from V and 6 bases from J, with 16 bases in between. The CDR3 DNA reads TGCGCCAGCAGCACCGCAGAGAGAGTCGATGGCTACACCTTC. Translated: CASSTAERVDGYTF.

A few counts support this clonotype. The rearrangement uses TRBV5-1 and TRBJ2-5; 7 nucleotides agree with TRBD1. The CDR3 totals 15 residues. J lost 0 bases, V lost 3 bases, and 5 bases had no gene match. Per the germline V gene, CDR1 is SGHRS and CDR2 is YFSETQ. CDR3 DNA: TGCGCCAGCAGCTCGGGACAGCCTAACCAAGAGACCCAGTACTTC. Encoded protein: CASSSGQPNQETQYF.

This clonotype was found many times. The CDR3 reads CASSSTSENTGELFF. The CDR3 region has the DNA TGTGCCAGCAGTTCGACTAGCGAGAACACCGGGGAGCTGTTTTTT. V gene TRBV12-3 or TRBV12-4 combines with J gene TRBJ2-2, with TRBD2 matching over 8 bases. This CDR3 region has 15 residues. V lost 4 bases to trimming and J lost 1 base; unmatched junction nucleotides: 2.

This clonotype was seen many times. The V gene is TRBV28, the J gene TRBJ1-1, with D possibly matching TRBD1 (5 bases). Germline V gene lookup returns CDR1 MDHEN and CDR2 SYDVKM. The CDR3 spans 13 residues. Trimming removed 3 bases from V and 5 bases from J, with 10 bases in between. The CDR3 is CASSFKGRTEAFF. The CDR3 DNA reads TGTGCCAGCAGTTTCAAGGGGAGGACTGAAGCTTTCTTT.

This clonotype was recorded a few times. The V and J genes are TRBV6-1 and TRBJ2-3; the D gene is possibly TRBD2 (6 bases). CDR1 is MNHNS and CDR2 is SASEGT in the germline V gene. The germline V and J ends were trimmed by 6 bases and 7 bases, with 17 bases remaining between them. The CDR3 has 14 residues. The DNA of the CDR3 is TGTGCCAGCAGACCGGGACTCGAGCCGTATACGCAGTATTTT. As protein: CASRPGLEPYTQYF.

Turning to this clonotype: A clone one base away is much larger, so this may be a read error. The chain has TRBV11-3 and TRBJ2-7; D not certain. Germline CDR1 and CDR2: SGHNT and YENEEA. The CDR3 runs to 12 residues. V was shortened by 5 bases and J by 2 bases, with 7 bases between the two germline ends. CDR3 sequence reads: CASSPAPYEQYF. In DNA, the CDR3 is TGTGCCAGCAGCCCTGCCCCCTACGAGCAGTACTTC.

A word on this clonotype: With only one base between it and a far larger clone, this is likely a read error. The chain recombines TRBV13 with TRBJ2-4; 14 bases fit TRBD2. This CDR3 is built from 17 residues. Germline CDR1 is PRHDT and CDR2 is FYEKMQ (reference sequence). CDR3 DNA: TGTGCCAGCAGCGTGACTAGCGGGAGGGCGACTGAAGAGACCCAGCACTTC. As protein: CASSVTSGRATEETQHF.

Many counts were recorded for this clonotype. At one boundary the junction diverges from the germline segment, which might be a read error. This rearrangement joins TRBV20-1 to TRBJ2-1; TRBD2 is a possible D gene (6 bases). This CDR3 is 15 amino acids long. CDR1 is DFQATT, CDR2 SNEGSKA, per germline (reference sequence). CDR3 region: CSARARDWYGNEQFF. The CDR3 DNA reads TGCAGTGCCAGAGCCAGGGACTGGTACGGCAATGAGCAGTTCTTC.

The chain employs TRBV7-9 and TRBJ2-5; a possible D gene is TRBD2 (6 bases). CDR1 and CDR2 from the germline V gene are SEHNR and FQNEAQ (reference sequence). This CDR3 has 14 residues. The V end was cut by 0 bases, the J end by 5 bases, with 10 bases between. CDR3 sequence (DNA): TGTGCCAGCAGCTTAGCGGGAGGACGTGAGACCCAGTACTTC. This gives the protein CASSLAGGRETQYF.

V and J are TRBV4-1 and TRBJ2-4, with 8 bases matching TRBD1. Unmatched junction bases numbered 6, after V lost 3 bases and J lost 5 bases. The CDR3 contains 15 residues. In germline, CDR1 is MGHRA, CDR2 YSYEKL. CDR3 amino acids: CASSHIQGGENIQYF. DNA for the CDR3: TGCGCCAGCAGCCACATACAGGGGGGAGAAAACATTCAGTACTTC.

This clonotype was recorded many times. V usage is TRBV11-2 and J usage is TRBJ2-5, with a possible D match to TRBD2 (5 bases). This CDR3 is built from 14 residues. From germline, CDR1 is SGHAT and CDR2 FQNNGV. V gave up 0 bases and J gave up 5 bases, with 10 bases separating them. CDR3 sequence (DNA): TGTGCCAGCAGCTTAGATCGGGAATGGGAGACCCAGTACTTC. Translation gives CASSLDREWETQYF.

This clonotype was seen ten or more times. This chain connects TRBV30 to TRBJ2-5; the D gene is possibly TRBD1 (6 bases). CDR3 size: 12 residues. Trimming removed 2 bases from V and 3 bases from J, with 7 bases in between. Per germline, CDR1 GTSNPN and CDR2 SVGIG (reference sequence). The CDR3 spells CAWSRGKETQYF. The DNA for the CDR3 is TGTGCCTGGAGTAGGGGGAAAGAGACCCAGTACTTC.

This clonotype was picked up many times. The chain joins TRBV11-1 to TRBJ2-5, with D possibly matching TRBD1 (6 bases). The V and J ends lost 4 bases and 1 base respectively, with 13 bases between them. The CDR3 covers 15 residues. The V gene's germline CDR1 is SGHAT and CDR2 FQDESV (reference sequence). The CDR3 spells CASSSYRDPQETQYF. Here the CDR3 DNA reads TGTGCCAGCAGCTCTTACAGGGATCCCCAAGAGACCCAGTACTTC. Complete variable domain (other parts from reference TRBV11-1 and TRBJ2-5): EAEVAQSPRYKITEKSQAVAFWCDPISGHATLYWYRQILGQGPELLVQFQDESVVDDSQLPKDRFSAERLKGVDSTLKIQPAELGDSAMYLCASSSYRDPQETQYFGPGTRLLVL.

This chain links TRBV7-3 with TRBJ2-2; tentative D call: TRBD1 (6 bases). Trimming shortened V by 1 base and J by 5 bases, and 8 bases separated the two germline ends. The CDR3 length is 14 residues. Per the germline V gene, CDR1 is SGHTA and CDR2 is FQGTGA. The DNA for the CDR3 is TGTGCCAGCAGCTTAATAAGGGGGACCGGGGAGCTGTTTTTT. Its protein is CASSLIRGTGELFF.

This clonotype was recorded at least ten times. The V and J genes are TRBV7-2 and TRBJ2-1; D is ambiguous. From germline, CDR1 is SGHTA and CDR2 FQGNSA. V lost 8 bases, J lost 2 bases, and 13 bases lay in between. The CDR3 runs 14 residues. This CDR3 reads CASALGSTYNEQFF. The CDR3 nucleotides are TGTGCCAGCGCCCTGGGCTCAACCTACAATGAGCAGTTCTTC.

This clonotype was detected many times. This chain links TRBV2 with TRBJ2-4, with D tentatively TRBD1 (5 bases). The CDR3 runs to 14 residues. Germline V gene sequence: CDR1 SNHLY, CDR2 FYNNEI. V was pared by 4 bases and J by 1 base, with 8 bases between. The CDR3 nucleotides read TGTGCCAGCAGTGTTGCAGGGGCCAAAAACATTCAGTACTTC. This encodes CASSVAGAKNIQYF.

This clonotype came up many times. This chain connects TRBV20-1 to TRBJ1-4; possible D gene TRBD1, 5 bases. V lost 4 bases to trimming and J lost 7 bases, with 10 bases between them. The CDR3 runs 12 residues. Germline CDR1 and CDR2: DFQATT and SNEGSKA (reference sequence). This chain's CDR3 is CSAISGTEKLFF. The CDR3 region has the DNA TGCAGTGCTATTTCAGGGACTGAAAAACTGTTTTTT.

This clonotype was seen more than once but under ten times. The chain combines TRBV5-5 with TRBJ1-1; D uncertain. Per the germline V gene, CDR1 is SGHKS and CDR2 is YYEKEE (reference sequence). This CDR3 has 14 amino acids. Trimming took off 3 bases at V and 0 bases at J, with 9 bases between the two ends. This CDR3 reads CASSSRLMNTEAFF. The CDR3 coding sequence is TGTGCCAGCAGCTCTCGATTAATGAACACTGAAGCTTTCTTT. Filled out from reference TRBV5-5 and TRBJ1-1, the complete variable domain reads DAGVTQSPTHLIKTRGQQVTLRCSPISGHKSVSWYQQVLGQGPQFIFQYYEKEERGRGNFPDRFSARQFPNYSSELNVNALLLGDSALYLCASSSRLMNTEAFFGQGTRLTVV.

This clonotype turned up a few times. The chain joins TRBV10-3 to TRBJ2-7; 12 bases map to TRBD1. With V trimmed by 2 bases and J by 6 bases, 5 bases remained unmatched. Germline CDR1 ENHRY, CDR2 SYGVKD. The CDR3 spans 15 residues. The CDR3 DNA sequence: TGTGCCATCAGTGAGCCGGGACAGGGGGCTTCCGAGCAGTACTTC. Amino acids: CAISEPGQGASEQYF.

This clonotype was recorded at least ten times. The rearrangement joins TRBV20-1 to TRBJ2-7; D is unresolved. The ends were cut back, 5 bases at V and 0 bases at J, with 17 bases in the middle. CDR1 is DFQATT, CDR2 SNEGSKA, per germline (reference sequence). The CDR3 sequence is 15 residues long. The CDR3 region has the DNA TGCAGTGCTTCCCCAACCCGGCCCCTCTCCTACGAGCAGTACTTC. This codes for CSASPTRPLSYEQYF.

This clonotype was counted between two and nine times. V usage is TRBV5-8 and J usage is TRBJ2-1, with a possible D match to TRBD2 (5 bases). The germline V and J ends were trimmed by 2 bases and 10 bases, with 10 bases remaining between them. The V gene's germline CDR1 is SGHTS and CDR2 YDEGEE. This CDR3 region has 12 residues. CDR3 protein: CASSFPGNEQFF. As DNA, the CDR3 is TGTGCCAGCAGCTTTCCCGGGAACGAGCAGTTCTTC.